A single TCR beta chain is shown here with its context. The data were obtained in a study of blood T cell repertoires in COVID-19. The study recruited people aged roughly 18 to 95 years across around 23 US areas. Participants had their cohort set by participant-reported clinical history. Germline CDR1 reads ENHRY; CDR2 reads SYGVKD. The V and J ends lost 6 bases and 1 base, in that order; junction bases with no gene match: 5. The CDR3 consists of 15 residues. Original analysis: Nucleated cell number was recorded as an estimate derived from reference gene primer amplification. The protocol was immunoSEQ multiplex PCR, while the TCRdb copy is restricted to in-frame clones and leaves out a portion. The V and J calls and clone size were taken over from that table, and D and trimming were inferred from the DNA. The data hold approximately 180,000 clones, with roughly 82% observed a single time.

The sequence was collected from a woman in her fifties or sixties with acute COVID-19. The sample consisted of PBMCs or T cells enriched from blood (not recorded which). The rearrangement uses TRBV10-3 and TRBJ1-5, with 8 bases fitting TRBD1. This CDR3 reads CAIRAGGMSNQPQHF. The CDR3 coding sequence is TGTGCCATCAGGGCAGGGGGCATGAGCAATCAGCCCCAGCATTTT.